This record covers a single TCR beta chain. Its antigen specificity is not known. CDR1 and CDR2 are drawn from the germline V gene: SQVTM, ANQGSEA. From its cysteine to its phenylalanine, the CDR3 spans 14 amino acids. The record lacks a DNA sequence. TCRdb names NextSeq 550 as the instrument used. The Human TCR Profiling Kit (MiLaboratory) was used to make UMI-labeled 5' RACE TRB cDNA libraries. cDNA synthesis used the entire amount of extracted RNA, and PCR amplification then used the entire amount of cDNA produced. Libraries were prepared in parallel with an identical number of PCR cycles. From the authors' description of their analysis: MIGEC and MiXCR extracted about 50,000 +/- 9,200 unique UMI-labeled TRB cDNA molecules per library, requiring at least two reads per UMI. An average of approximately 40,000 +/- 10,000 functional in-frame TRB CDR3 nucleotide clonotypes without stop codons was found per library. After downsampling to 5000 UMI-labeled TRB molecules per sample, diversity metrics such as normalized Shannon-Wiener and Chao1 were calculated in VDJtools. VDJtools computed clonotype-size-weighted physicochemical properties of the central five CDR3 residues: interaction energy, strength, volume and Kidera factor 4. Reads reprocessed by TCRdb are summarized as one entry per CDR3 protein sequence, and DNA is absent. These V and J calls derive from TCRdb rather than the authors' analysis. The sample table includes 50,000 to 65,000 distinct CDR3 sequences. The ten largest clonotypes hold 4.3% of the sample.

Each CD8+ T cell subset was flow-sorted in triplicate, and 300,000 or so cells per subset were placed directly into RLT lysis buffer. To keep memory contaminants out, a stringent definition of naive CD8+ T cells was applied: CD45RO-CCR7+CD27+CD95-. Peripheral blood mononuclear cells were isolated from buffy coats by standard density gradient centrifugation. A FACSAria III was used to flow-sort naive CXCR3-negative and CXCR3-positive CD8+ T cells. Total RNA was extracted from sorted cells using an RNeasy Mini Kit. The data belong to a study of CXCR3-negative and CXCR3-positive naive CD8 T cells (dated by TCRdb to the late 2010s). Notes on the research overall: Roughly 140 million TRB reads were obtained in total, roughly 1.5 +/- 0.3 million reads per library. Data from roughly eleven donors, pooled across two independent experiments, went into the diversity and physicochemical repertoire analyses. Naive subsets from five or six donors and memory cells from 3 donors were included in the TRBV-TRBJ cluster analysis.

The full study reports these points: Compared with CXCR3-negative naive cells, CXCR3-positive naive cells had TRB CDR3s with higher hydrophobicity (lower Kidera factor 4), lower energy, and higher strength and volume indices. CXCR3 expression partially decreased after cryopreservation, so most assays used freshly isolated PBMCs. Because surface CD5, which is linked to self-reactivity in mice, was comparable between the naive subsets, TCR interaction strength was also inferred from the physicochemical properties of TRB CDR3s. Repertoire diversity was comparably high in both naive subsets but much lower in memory CD8+ T cells. TRBV-TRBJ usage was similar between naive CXCR3-negative and CXCR3-positive cells from the same donor, while memory cells showed distinct patterns.

The sequencing input was naive CXCR3- CD8+ T cells from blood. The label giving this sample's cell subset or site can be read as: CD45RO-CCR7+CD27+CD95- naive CD8+ T cells lacking CXCR3 (TNR3-). The V and J genes are TRBV29-1 and TRBJ1-2; TCRdb returns TRBD1, unconfirmable since there is no DNA. This sequence originates from a human donor in good health. Some clones in this sample may be carry-over from other donors' samples. The CDR3 loop reads CSVDGGSRENGYTF. Outside the CDR3, residues come from the reference TRBV29-1 and TRBJ1-2 proteins, so the full variable domain is: SAVISQKPSRDICQRGTSLTIQCQVDSQVTMMFWYRQQPGQSLTLIATANQGSEATYESGFVIDKFPISRPNLTFSTLTVSNMSPEDSSIYLCSVDGGSRENGYTFGSGTRLTVV.